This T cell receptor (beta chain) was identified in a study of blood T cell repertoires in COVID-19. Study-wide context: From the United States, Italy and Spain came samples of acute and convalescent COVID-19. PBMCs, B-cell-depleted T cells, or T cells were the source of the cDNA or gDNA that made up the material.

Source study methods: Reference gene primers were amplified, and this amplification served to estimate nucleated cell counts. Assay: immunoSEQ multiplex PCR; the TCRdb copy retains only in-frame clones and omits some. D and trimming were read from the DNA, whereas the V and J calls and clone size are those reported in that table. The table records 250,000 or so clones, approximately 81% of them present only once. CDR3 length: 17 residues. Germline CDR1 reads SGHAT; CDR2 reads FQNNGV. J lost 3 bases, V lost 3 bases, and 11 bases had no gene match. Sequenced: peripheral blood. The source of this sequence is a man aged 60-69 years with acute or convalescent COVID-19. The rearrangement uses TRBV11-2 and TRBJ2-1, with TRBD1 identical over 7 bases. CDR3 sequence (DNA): TGTGCCAGCAGCTTCAGACTCCGGGACAGACACTACAATGAGCAGTTCTTC. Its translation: CASSFRLRDRHYNEQFF.